This TCR beta chain was obtained from a study of blood T cells in healthy people across ages. As for the study in general: About one barcoded beta molecule per two T cells came from capture by template switching.

This clonotype occurred a few times. Its antigen remains unknown. The CDR3 covers 12 residues. Germline assignment: CDR1 SQVTM and CDR2 ANQGSEA. V lost 7 bases, J lost 4 bases, and 6 bases stayed unmatched. Findings and caveats of the study: Expanded clonotype changes were possibly confounded by unknown donor CMV status.

At least 7 million PBMCs were isolated per sample. Total RNA extracted from each sample amounted to at least 6 micrograms. With a J-beta primer mix and a sample-barcoded 5' primer, a second PCR ran about 7 to 12 cycles. TCRdb ran MiXCR on the 5' RACE reads and lists one entry per CDR3 protein. The table shows about 970,000 distinct CDR3 sequences, with just over 50% occurring only once. This TCR was recovered from a woman between 55 and 75 years old in good health. The sample comprised blood. The V gene is TRBV29-1, the J gene TRBJ2-5, with 7 positions matching TRBD2. CDR3 nucleotide sequence: TGCAGCGCACCTAGGGAGGGAGAGACCCAGTACTTC. Amino acid sequence: CSAPREGETQYF.